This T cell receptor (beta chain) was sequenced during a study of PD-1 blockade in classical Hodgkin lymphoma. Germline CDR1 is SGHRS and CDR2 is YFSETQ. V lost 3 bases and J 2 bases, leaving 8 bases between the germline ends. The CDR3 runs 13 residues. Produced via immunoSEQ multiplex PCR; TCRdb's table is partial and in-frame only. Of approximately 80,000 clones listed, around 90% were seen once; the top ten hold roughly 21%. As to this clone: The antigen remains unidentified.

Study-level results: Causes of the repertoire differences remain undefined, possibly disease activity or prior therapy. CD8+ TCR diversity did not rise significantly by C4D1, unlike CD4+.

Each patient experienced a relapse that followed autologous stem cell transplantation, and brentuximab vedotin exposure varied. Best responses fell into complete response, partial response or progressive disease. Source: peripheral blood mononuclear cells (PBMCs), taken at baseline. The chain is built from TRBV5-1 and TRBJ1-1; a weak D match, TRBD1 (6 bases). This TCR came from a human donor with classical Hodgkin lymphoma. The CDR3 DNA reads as TGCGCCAGCAGCTGGGACACCAACACTGAAGCTTTCTTT. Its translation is CASSWDTNTEAFF.